This TCR beta chain is drawn from a study of T cells in Graves' hyperthyroidism and ophthalmopathy. This clonotype was detected ten times or more. What was amplified from RNA transcripts were TCR beta CDR3 regions. In the first-round RT-PCR of the TCR CDR3, the HTBI primer set was used. TCRdb recomputed calls from the multiplex PCR reads with MiXCR, one row per CDR3 protein. Seen here are around 300,000 distinct CDR3 sequences, roughly 15% observed once, and the top ten hold 7.9%. The sample was blood. This clonotype was obtained from a middle-aged woman with Graves' hyperthyroidism.

The DNA of the CDR3 is TGTGCCAGCAGCCGGTGGGGGACAGACAATGAGCAGTTCTTC. This encodes CASSRWGTDNEQFF. V gene TRBV3-1 combines with J gene TRBJ2-1; 7 bases agree with TRBD1. This CDR3 has 14 amino acids. V shed 4 bases, J shed 5 bases, and the junction held 5 bases outside the gene matches. Per the germline V gene, CDR1 is LGHDT and CDR2 is YNNKEL (reference sequence).